This T cell receptor beta chain was obtained from a study of cytomegalovirus exposure and HLA in healthy donors. Findings and caveats of the study: Most TCR sequences proved rare, with some public TCRs found in many donors. Analysis was carried out at a later point, and it linked a missense DCLRE1C variant to TCR beta V- and J-gene trimming. In a later analysis, a genetic analysis reported fewer productive-TCR N-insertions in an Asian-associated ancestry cluster than the cohort average.

The PCR contained 60 Vbeta and 13 Jbeta primers. Measured with immunoSEQ multiplex PCR; TCRdb has only the in-frame clones, and not every one. The data hold about 160,000 clones, with approximately 86% observed a single time. At collection, donors were nominally healthy, but unrecorded immune exposures were probable. Comment on this clone: The antigen is undetermined.

Germline V gene data show CDR1 as SGHNT and CDR2 as YENEEA. There are 15 residues in the CDR3. V shed 4 bases and J 4 bases; nucleotides not matched to a gene: 6. The J gene is TRBJ2-1, the V gene TRBV11-3; 8 bases are a match to TRBD2. The clonotype originates from a male donor in good health and CMV-seronegative. Sequenced input: PBMCs. CDR3 loop: CASSSGGGFYNEQFF. The CDR3, as DNA: TGTGCCAGCAGCTCCGGGGGGGGGTTTTACAATGAGCAGTTCTTC.